This T cell receptor beta chain was observed in a study of blood T cell repertoires in COVID-19. For the study at large: Samples came from the United States, Italy and Spain, spanning acute and convalescent COVID-19. T cells, B-cell-depleted T cells, or PBMCs provided the cDNA or gDNA that served as material.

Original processing notes: From reference gene primer amplification, estimates of nucleated cell counts were derived. Data came from immunoSEQ multiplex PCR; TCRdb stores just in-frame clones and leaves some out. The V and J calls and clone size come from that table; D and trimming were worked out from the DNA. The data contain over 200,000 clones, roughly 89% of them singletons. About this clone itself: The sample holds other DNA sequences that translate to the same CDR3.

The CDR3 sequence is 14 residues long. Per the germline V gene, CDR1 is SNHLY and CDR2 is FYNNEI. With 1 base removed from V and 4 bases from J, the gap between germline ends came to 10 bases. The rearrangement joins TRBV2 to TRBJ2-5, with a possible D match to TRBD2 (6 bases). This sequence was found in a man aged 60 to 75 who had recovered from COVID-19. The specimen was peripheral blood. This CDR3 is CASSEGLALETQYF. The CDR3 DNA is TGTGCCAGCAGTGAAGGCCTAGCGCTAGAGACCCAGTACTTC.